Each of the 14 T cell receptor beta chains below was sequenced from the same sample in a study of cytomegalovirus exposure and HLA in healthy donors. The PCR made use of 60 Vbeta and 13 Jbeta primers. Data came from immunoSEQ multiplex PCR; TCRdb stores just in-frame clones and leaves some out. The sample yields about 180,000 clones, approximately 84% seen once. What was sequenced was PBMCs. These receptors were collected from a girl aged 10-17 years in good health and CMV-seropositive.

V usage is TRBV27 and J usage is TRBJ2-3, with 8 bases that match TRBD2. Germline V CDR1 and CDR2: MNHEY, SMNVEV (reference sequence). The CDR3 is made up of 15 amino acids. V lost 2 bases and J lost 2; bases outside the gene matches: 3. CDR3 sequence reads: CASSLGLALTDTQYF. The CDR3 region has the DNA TGTGCCAGCAGTTTAGGACTAGCCCTCACAGATACGCAGTATTTT.

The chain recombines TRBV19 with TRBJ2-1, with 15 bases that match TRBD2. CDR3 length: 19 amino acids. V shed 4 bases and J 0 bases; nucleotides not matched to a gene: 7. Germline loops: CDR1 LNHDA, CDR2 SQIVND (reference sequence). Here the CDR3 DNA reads TGTGCCAGTAGTAACCAACGGACTAGCGGGAGGGGCTCCTACAATGAGCAGTTCTTC. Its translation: CASSNQRTSGRGSYNEQFF.

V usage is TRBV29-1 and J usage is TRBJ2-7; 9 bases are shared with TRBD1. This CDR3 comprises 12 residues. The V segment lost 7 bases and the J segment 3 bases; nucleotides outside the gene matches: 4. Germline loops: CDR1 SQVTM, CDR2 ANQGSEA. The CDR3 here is CSAGTGNYEQYF. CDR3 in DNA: TGCAGCGCGGGGACAGGGAACTACGAGCAGTACTTC.

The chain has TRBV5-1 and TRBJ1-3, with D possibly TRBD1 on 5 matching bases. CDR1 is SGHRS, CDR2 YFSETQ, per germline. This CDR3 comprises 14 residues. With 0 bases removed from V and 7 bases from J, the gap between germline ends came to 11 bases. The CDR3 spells CASSLGPGRNTIYF. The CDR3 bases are TGCGCCAGCAGCTTGGGGCCAGGGAGGAACACCATATATTTT.

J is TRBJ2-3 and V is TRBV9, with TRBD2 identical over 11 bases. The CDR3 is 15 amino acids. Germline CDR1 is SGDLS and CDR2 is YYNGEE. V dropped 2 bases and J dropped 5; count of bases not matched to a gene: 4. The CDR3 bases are TGTGCCAGCAGCGTGGTGGGACTAGCGGAAGATACGCAGTATTTT. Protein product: CASSVVGLAEDTQYF.

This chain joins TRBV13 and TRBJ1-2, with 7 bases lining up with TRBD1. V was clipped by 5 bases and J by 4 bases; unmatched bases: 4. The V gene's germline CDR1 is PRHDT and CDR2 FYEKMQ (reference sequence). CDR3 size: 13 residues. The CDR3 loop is CASSTRQGYGYTF. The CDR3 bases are TGTGCCAGCAGCACTAGACAGGGCTATGGCTACACCTTC.

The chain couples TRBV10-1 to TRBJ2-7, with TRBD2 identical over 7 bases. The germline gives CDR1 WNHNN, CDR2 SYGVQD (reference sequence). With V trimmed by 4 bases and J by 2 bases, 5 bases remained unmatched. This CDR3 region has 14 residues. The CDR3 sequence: CASSVSGRPYEQYF. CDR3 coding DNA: TGCGCCAGCAGTGTTAGCGGGCGGCCCTACGAGCAGTACTTC.

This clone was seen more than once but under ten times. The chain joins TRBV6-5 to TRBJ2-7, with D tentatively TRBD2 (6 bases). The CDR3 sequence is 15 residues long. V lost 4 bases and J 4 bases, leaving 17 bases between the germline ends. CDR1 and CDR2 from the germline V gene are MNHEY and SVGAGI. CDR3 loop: CASSFTPTSSYEQYF. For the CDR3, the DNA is TGTGCCAGCAGTTTCACACCGACTAGTTCTTACGAGCAGTACTTC.

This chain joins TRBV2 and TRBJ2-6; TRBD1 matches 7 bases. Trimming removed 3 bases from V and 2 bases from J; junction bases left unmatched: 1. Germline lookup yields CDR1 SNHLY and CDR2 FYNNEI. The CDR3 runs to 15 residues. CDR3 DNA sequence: TGTGCCAGCAGTGAGGGACAGCCTGGGGCCAACGTCCTGACTTTC. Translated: CASSEGQPGANVLTF.

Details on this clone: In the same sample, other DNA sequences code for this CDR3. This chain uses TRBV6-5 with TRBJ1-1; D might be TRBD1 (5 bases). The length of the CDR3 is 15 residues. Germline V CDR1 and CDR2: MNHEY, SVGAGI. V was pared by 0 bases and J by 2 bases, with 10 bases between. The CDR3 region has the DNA TGTGCCAGCAGTTACTCGGACATACCTAACACTGAAGCTTTCTTT. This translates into CASSYSDIPNTEAFF.

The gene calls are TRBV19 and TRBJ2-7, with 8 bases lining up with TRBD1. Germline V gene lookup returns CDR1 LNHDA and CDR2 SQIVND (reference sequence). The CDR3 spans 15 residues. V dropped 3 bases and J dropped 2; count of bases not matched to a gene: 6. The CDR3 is CASSIDRGRPYEQYF. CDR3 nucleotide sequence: TGTGCCAGTAGTATCGACAGGGGTCGTCCCTACGAGCAGTACTTC.

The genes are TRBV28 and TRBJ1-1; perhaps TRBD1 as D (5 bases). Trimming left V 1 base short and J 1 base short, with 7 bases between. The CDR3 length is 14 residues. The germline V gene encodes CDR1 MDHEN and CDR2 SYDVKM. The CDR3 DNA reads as TGTGCCAGCAGTTTATTAGGGGAGAACACTGAAGCTTTCTTT. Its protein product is CASSLLGENTEAFF.

CDR3 coding DNA: TGTGCCAGCGCTACGGGAGGGTACGAGCAGTACTTC. Amino acid sequence: CASATGGYEQYF. The chain carries TRBV18 and TRBJ2-7, with TRBD2 matching 8 bases. This CDR3 comprises 12 residues. Germline trimming cut 8 bases from V and 4 bases from J; bases unmatched to any gene: 4. Per the germline V gene, CDR1 is KGHSH and CDR2 is LQKENI. The variable domain in full, completed from reference TRBV18 and TRBJ2-7, reads NAGVMQNPRHLVRRRGQEARLRCSPMKGHSHVYWYRQLPEEGLKFMVYLQKENIIDESGMPKERFSAEFPKEGPSILRIQQVVRGDSAAYFCASATGGYEQYFGPGTRLTVT.

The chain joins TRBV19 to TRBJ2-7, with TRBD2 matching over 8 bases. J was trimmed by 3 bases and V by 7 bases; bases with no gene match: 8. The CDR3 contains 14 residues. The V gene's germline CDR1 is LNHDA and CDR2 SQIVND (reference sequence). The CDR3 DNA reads TGTGCCAGTACCGTTTCAAGCGGGAGCTACGAGCAGTACTTC. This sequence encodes CASTVSSGSYEQYF.